Each of the 2 T cell receptor beta chains below was sequenced from the same sample in a study of cytomegalovirus exposure and HLA in healthy donors. The PCR had 60 Vbeta and 13 Jbeta primers. Method: immunoSEQ multiplex PCR; TCRdb's copy keeps in-frame clones and lacks some. Of fewer than 200,000 clones listed, around 79% are singletons. The sequencing sample was made of PBMCs. These receptors were collected from a woman in her forties in good health and CMV-seronegative.

The chain recombines TRBV4-1 with TRBJ1-5; no definite D call. V was pared by 3 bases and J by 0 bases, with 27 bases between. Germline V gene sequence: CDR1 MGHRA, CDR2 YSYEKL. CDR3 size: 21 residues. The CDR3 spells CASSHSDSGDGSHYSNQPQHF. The DNA for the CDR3 is TGCGCCAGCAGCCATTCCGACTCGGGTGACGGATCCCATTATAGCAATCAGCCCCAGCATTTT.

The gene calls are TRBV27 and TRBJ2-3; TRBD2 matches 12 bases. Germline trimming cut 3 bases from V and 7 bases from J; bases unmatched to any gene: 5. This CDR3 is 15 amino acids long. CDR1 and CDR2 (germline): MNHEY, SMNVEV (reference sequence). The CDR3 nucleotides are TGTGCCAGCAGTTTCCCGACTAGCGGGAGAAATACGCAGTATTTT. Protein: CASSFPTSGRNTQYF.